This T cell receptor beta chain was sequenced in a study of cytomegalovirus exposure and HLA in healthy donors. Overall study results and limits: Presence/absence analyses assumed roughly uniform sequencing depth across donors. What a later analysis reportedly showed was that an Asian-associated ancestry cluster had fewer N-insertions than the approximately 670-donor mean. 164 TCR beta chains were listed as cytomegalovirus-associated. HLA allele associations emerged for 16,951 TCR beta sequences in a later analysis, at 0.05 false discovery rate.

A single count supports this clone. Its specificity is unknown. Germline values: CDR1 SGHDT, CDR2 YYEEEE. Trimming removed 4 bases from V and 2 bases from J, with 10 bases in between. This CDR3 is 13 amino acids long. Researchers ran the PCR with 60 Vbeta and 13 Jbeta primers. Sequencing used immunoSEQ multiplex PCR; TCRdb keeps in-frame clones, though not all of them. The sample carries approximately 160,000 clones, roughly 80% recorded once. The receptor comes from a man aged 50 or older in good health and CMV-seropositive. The specimen sequenced was PBMCs. The chain combines TRBV5-6 with TRBJ2-7; weak D call: TRBD1 (6 bases). This CDR3 is CASSPTGTYEQYF. The CDR3 nucleotides are TGTGCCAGCAGCCCGACAGGTACCTACGAGCAGTACTTC. The full variable domain, its missing parts supplied by reference TRBV5-6 and TRBJ2-7, is DAGVTQSPTHLIKTRGQQVTLRCSPKSGHDTVSWYQQALGQGPQFIFQYYEEEERQRGNFPDRFSGHQFPNYSSELNVNALLLGDSALYLCASSPTGTYEQYFGPGTRLTVT.